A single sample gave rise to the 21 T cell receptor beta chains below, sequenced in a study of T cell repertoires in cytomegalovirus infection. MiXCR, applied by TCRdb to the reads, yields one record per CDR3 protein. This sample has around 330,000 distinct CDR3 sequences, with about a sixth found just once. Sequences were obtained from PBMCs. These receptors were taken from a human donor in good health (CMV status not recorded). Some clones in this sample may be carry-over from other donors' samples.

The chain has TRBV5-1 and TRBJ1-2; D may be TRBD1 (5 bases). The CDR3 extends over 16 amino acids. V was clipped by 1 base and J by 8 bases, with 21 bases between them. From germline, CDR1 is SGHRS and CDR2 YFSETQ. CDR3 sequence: CASSLSLRQPGEGYTF. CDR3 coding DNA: TGCGCCAGCAGCTTGTCTCTCCGACAGCCCGGCGAGGGCTACACCTTC.

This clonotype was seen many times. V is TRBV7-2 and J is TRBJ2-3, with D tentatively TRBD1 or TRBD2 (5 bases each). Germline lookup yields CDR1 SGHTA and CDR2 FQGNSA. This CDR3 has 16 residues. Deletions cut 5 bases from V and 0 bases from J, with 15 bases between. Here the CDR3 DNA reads TGTGCCAGCAGCCTCGTGGGGGTGGGGAGCACAGATACGCAGTATTTT. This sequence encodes CASSLVGVGSTDTQYF. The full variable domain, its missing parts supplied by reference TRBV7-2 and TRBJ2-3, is GAGVSQSPSNKVTEKGKDVELRCDPISGHTALYWYRQSLGQGLEFLIYFQGNSAPDKSGLPSDRFSAERTGGSVSTLTIQRTQQEDSAVYLCASSLVGVGSTDTQYFGPGTRLTVL.

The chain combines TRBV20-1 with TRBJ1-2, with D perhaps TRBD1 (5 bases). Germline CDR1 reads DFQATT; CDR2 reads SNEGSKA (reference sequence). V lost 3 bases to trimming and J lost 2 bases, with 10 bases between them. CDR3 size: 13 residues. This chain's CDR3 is CSARGRVNYGYTF. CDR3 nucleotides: TGCAGTGCTAGGGGACGAGTAAACTATGGCTACACCTTC.

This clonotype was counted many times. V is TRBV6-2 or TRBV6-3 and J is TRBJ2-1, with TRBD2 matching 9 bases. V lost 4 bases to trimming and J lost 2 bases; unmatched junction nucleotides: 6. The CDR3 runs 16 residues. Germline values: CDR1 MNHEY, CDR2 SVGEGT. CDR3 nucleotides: TGTGCCAGCAGTTCCGTGGCGGGGGGGCCCTACAATGAGCAGTTCTTC. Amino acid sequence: CASSSVAGGPYNEQFF.

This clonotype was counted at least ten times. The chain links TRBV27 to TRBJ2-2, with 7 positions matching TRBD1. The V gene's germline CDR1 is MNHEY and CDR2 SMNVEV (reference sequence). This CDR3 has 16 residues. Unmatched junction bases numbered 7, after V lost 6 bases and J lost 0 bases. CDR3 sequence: CASSRGQDPNTGELFF. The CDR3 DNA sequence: TGTGCCAGCAGCCGAGGACAGGACCCGAACACCGGGGAGCTGTTTTTT.

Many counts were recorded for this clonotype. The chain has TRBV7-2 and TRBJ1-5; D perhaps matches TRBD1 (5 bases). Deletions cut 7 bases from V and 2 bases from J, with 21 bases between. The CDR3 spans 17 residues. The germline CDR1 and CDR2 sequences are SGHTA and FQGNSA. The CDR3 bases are TGTGCCAGCACCATGAAAACAGGCGTCCGGGGCAATCAGCCCCAGCATTTT. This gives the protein CASTMKTGVRGNQPQHF.

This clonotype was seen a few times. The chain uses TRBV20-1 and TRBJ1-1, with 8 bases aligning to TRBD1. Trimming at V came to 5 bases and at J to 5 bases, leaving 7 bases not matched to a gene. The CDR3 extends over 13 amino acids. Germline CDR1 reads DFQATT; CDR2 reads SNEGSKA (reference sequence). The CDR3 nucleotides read TGCAGTGCTGCGCAACAGGGGGGAACTGAAGCTTTCTTT. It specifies CSAAQQGGTEAFF.

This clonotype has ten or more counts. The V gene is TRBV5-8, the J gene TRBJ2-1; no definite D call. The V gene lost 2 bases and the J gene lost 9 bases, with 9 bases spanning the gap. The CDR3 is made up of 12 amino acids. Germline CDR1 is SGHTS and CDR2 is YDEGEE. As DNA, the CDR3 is TGTGCCAGCAGCTTAGGTAGGCTTGAGCAGTTCTTC. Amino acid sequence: CASSLGRLEQFF.

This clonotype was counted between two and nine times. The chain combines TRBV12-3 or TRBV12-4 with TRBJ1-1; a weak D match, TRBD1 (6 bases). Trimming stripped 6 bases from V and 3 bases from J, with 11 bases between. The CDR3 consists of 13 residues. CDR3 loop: CASRTSGDTEAFF. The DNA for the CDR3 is TGTGCCAGCAGAACCTCAGGGGACACTGAAGCTTTCTTT.

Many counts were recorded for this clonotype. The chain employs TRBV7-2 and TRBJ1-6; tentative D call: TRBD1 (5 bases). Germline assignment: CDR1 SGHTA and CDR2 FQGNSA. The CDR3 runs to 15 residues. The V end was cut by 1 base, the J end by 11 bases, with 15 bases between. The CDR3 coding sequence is TGTGCCAGCAGCTTAGTGCTAGAGAGGGGTGCACCCCTCCACTTT. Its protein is CASSLVLERGAPLHF.

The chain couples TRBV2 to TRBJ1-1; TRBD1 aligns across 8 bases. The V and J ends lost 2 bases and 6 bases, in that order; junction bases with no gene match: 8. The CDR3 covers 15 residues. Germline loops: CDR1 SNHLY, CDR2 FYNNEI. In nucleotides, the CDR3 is TGTGCCAGCAGTGAAATAACAGGGGGAGAGGCTGAAGCTTTCTTT. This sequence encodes CASSEITGGEAEAFF.

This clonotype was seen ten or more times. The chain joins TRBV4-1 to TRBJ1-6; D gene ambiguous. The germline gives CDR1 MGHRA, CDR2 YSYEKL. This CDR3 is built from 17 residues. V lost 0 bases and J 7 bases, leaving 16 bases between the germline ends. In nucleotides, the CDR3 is TGCGCCAGCAGCCAAGATAGGAAGGGCATCTTGAATTCACCCCTCCACTTT. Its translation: CASSQDRKGILNSPLHF.

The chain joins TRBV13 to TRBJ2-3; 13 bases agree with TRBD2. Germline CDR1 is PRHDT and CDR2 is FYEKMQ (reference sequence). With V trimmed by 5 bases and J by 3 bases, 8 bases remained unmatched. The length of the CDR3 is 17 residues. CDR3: CASSPTGTSGDTDTQYF. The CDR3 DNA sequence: TGTGCCAGCAGCCCGACCGGGACTAGCGGGGATACAGATACGCAGTATTTT.

CDR3 region: CASRDSGPNVLTF. The CDR3 region has the DNA TGCGCCAGCAGAGACAGCGGGCCCAACGTCCTGACTTTC. The chain is built from TRBV4-1 and TRBJ2-6; the D gene is possibly TRBD2 (6 bases). This CDR3 is 13 amino acids long. Trimming stripped 6 bases from V and 8 bases from J, with 11 bases between. Per germline, CDR1 MGHRA and CDR2 YSYEKL.

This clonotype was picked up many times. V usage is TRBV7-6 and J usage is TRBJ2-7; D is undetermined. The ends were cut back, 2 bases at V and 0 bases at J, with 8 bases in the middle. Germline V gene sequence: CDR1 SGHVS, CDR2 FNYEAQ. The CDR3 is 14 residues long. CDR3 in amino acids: CASSLLRDSYEQYF. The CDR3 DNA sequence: TGTGCCAGCAGCTTATTAAGGGACTCCTACGAGCAGTACTTC.

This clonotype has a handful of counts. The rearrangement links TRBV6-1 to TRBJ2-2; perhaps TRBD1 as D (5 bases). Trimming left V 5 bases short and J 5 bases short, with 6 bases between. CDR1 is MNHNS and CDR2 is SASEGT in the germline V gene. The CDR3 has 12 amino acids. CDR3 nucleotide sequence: TGTGCCAGCAGTTACAGGACCGGGGAGCTGTTTTTT. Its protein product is CASSYRTGELFF.

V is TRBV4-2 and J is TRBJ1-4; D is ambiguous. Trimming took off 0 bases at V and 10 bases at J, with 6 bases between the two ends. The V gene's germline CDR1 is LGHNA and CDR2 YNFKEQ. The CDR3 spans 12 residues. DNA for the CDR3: TGTGCCAGCAGCCAAGAAGAGGGAAAACTGTTTTTT. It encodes CASSQEEGKLFF.

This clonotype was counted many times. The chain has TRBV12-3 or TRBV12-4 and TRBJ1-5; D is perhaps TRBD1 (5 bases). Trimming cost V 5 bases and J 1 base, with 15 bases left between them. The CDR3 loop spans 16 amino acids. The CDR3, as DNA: TGTGCCAGCAGTCCGGGGACTGGGGACAGCAATCAGCCCCAGCATTTT. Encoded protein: CASSPGTGDSNQPQHF.

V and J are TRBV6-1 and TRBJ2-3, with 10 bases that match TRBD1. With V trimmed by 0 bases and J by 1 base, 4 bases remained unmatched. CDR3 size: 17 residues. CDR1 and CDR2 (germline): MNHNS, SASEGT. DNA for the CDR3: TGTGCCAGCAGTGAAGCGCTTGGGACAGGGGGCACAGATACGCAGTATTTT. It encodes CASSEALGTGGTDTQYF.

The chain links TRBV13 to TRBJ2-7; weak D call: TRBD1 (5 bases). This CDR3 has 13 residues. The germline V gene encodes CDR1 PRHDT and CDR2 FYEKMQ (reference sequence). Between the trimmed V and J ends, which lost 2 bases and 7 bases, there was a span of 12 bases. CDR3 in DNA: TGTGCCAGCAGCTTAAGGCTGAAGGGGGAGCAGTACTTC. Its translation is CASSLRLKGEQYF.

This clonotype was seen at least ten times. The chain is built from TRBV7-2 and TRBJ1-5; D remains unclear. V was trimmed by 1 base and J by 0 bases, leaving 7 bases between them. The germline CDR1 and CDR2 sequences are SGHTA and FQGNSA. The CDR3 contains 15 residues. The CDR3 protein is CASSLDINSNQPQHF. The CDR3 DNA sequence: TGTGCCAGCAGCTTAGATATCAATAGCAATCAGCCCCAGCATTTT.